The clone carrying this T cell receptor (beta chain) turned up a few times. Its antigen is unidentified. The donors, nominally healthy at sampling, likely had unrecorded immune exposures. The sample is drawn from a study of cytomegalovirus exposure and HLA in healthy donors. Broader study findings: A later analysis found TCR association rates differed by HLA locus, highest for DRB1 and lowest for HLA-C. A later analysis found most CMV-associated TCR beta chains apparently HLA-restricted.

PCR was performed using 60 Vbeta and 13 Jbeta primers. Generated by immunoSEQ multiplex PCR, the TCRdb table keeps only in-frame clones and is missing some. Of fewer than 120,000 clones detected, about 90% appear once; the ten largest clones hold around 2%. This sequence originates from a middle-aged man in good health and CMV-seronegative. Sequenced sample: PBMCs.

CDR3: CASSARTGYNEKLFF. CDR3 DNA sequence: TGTGCCAGCAGCGCACGGACAGGGTATAATGAAAAACTGTTTTTT. This chain joins TRBV7-6 and TRBJ1-4; TRBD1 agrees at 8 bases. Germline V CDR1 and CDR2: SGHVS, FNYEAQ. This CDR3 spans 15 amino acids. The trim removed 5 bases at V and 4 bases at J, leaving 6 bases unmatched.